This T cell receptor beta chain was captured by sequencing in a study of blood T cell repertoires in COVID-19. Assay used: immunoSEQ multiplex PCR; TCRdb lists only in-frame clones, some missing. The sample gives over 450,000 clones, 85% to 90% of which show up once; 7.5% to 9% is in the top ten. Germline lookup yields CDR1 MNHNY and CDR2 SVGAGI (reference sequence). This CDR3 contains 17 residues. Losses at the gene ends were 5 bases for V and 1 base for J; bases not matched to a gene: 13. The TCR was taken from a woman in her 50s with COVID-19, enrolled during active disease. The rearrangement joins TRBV6-6 to TRBJ1-1; 7 bases match TRBD1. Sequencing was done on a sample of peripheral blood. The CDR3 is CASSHRPQGVWNTEAFF. As DNA, the CDR3 is TGTGCCAGCAGTCACCGCCCCCAGGGGGTATGGAACACTGAAGCTTTCTTT.